This TCR beta chain was profiled in a study of lymphopenia after photon versus proton radiotherapy. The study's findings and limits: A bigger post-nadir fall in TCR diversity correlated inversely with survival time in deceased patients. Under photons, naive T cells and diversity fell while effector/memory populations rose. Better survival with proton therapy was suggested as possible, not demonstrated. After lymphocyte nadir, photon-treated repertoires showed oligoclonal expansion, especially CD8+ Temra.

TCRdb's table, derived via immunoSEQ multiplex PCR, lists solely in-frame clones and lacks some. Counted here are roughly 45,000 clones, less than 90% occurring once; the ten biggest clones make up over 2%. As for this clone: Its specificity is not known.

The CDR3 extends over 16 amino acids. Germline CDR1 reads ENHRY; CDR2 reads SYGVKD. V was clipped by 4 bases and J by 5 bases, with 15 bases between them. The source of this sequence is a man in his forties with gastric cancer. The specimen comprised peripheral blood, sampled from a patient treated with photon-based radiotherapy. The chain has TRBV10-3 and TRBJ1-6; D not certain. The CDR3 here is CAISGGGGVNNSPLHF. The DNA of the CDR3 is TGTGCCATCAGTGGGGGTGGAGGTGTAAATAATTCACCCCTCCACTTT.